Below, 29 T cell receptor beta chains from the same sample are listed, as sequenced in a study of T cell repertoires in cytomegalovirus infection. TCRdb fed the reads into MiXCR, producing one record per CDR3 protein. Of 97,000 or so distinct CDR3 sequences listed, more than 15% are singletons. Specimen: PBMCs. The source of these receptors is a human donor in good health (CMV status not recorded). Some clones in this sample may be carry-over from other donors' samples.

Concerning this clonotype itself: A much more abundant neighbour one base away suggests this may be a read error. The V call is TRBV7-2, the J call TRBJ2-1, with 12 bases lining up with TRBD2. The J segment lost 9 bases and the V segment lost 2 bases, leaving 8 bases of the junction unmatched. The CDR3 length is 16 residues. Per the germline V gene, CDR1 is SGHTA and CDR2 is FQGNSA. CDR3 protein: CASSLTASGGGREQFF. The CDR3 region has the DNA TGTGCCAGCAGCTTAACCGCTAGCGGGGGGGGTCGTGAGCAGTTCTTC.

The table lists this clonotype with many counts. CDR3 in amino acids: CSVEPAGANYGYTF. CDR3 nucleotides: TGCAGCGTGGAGCCCGCAGGGGCTAACTATGGCTACACCTTC. The chain joins TRBV29-1 to TRBJ1-2, with D perhaps TRBD1 (6 bases). V was pared by 6 bases and J by 0 bases, with 14 bases between. From germline, CDR1 is SQVTM and CDR2 ANQGSEA. The CDR3 has 14 amino acids.

The CDR3 DNA follows: TGTGCCAGCAGCTTACCCCCGGGGACAGGGATGTATTTT. This codes for CASSLPPGTGMYF. The chain combines TRBV7-6 with TRBJ2-3, with TRBD1 identical over 9 bases. The CDR3 runs to 13 residues. V lost 2 bases and J lost 14; bases outside the gene matches: 8. The germline V gene has CDR1 SGHVS and CDR2 FNYEAQ. Full variable domain (rest looked up from reference TRBV7-6 and TRBJ2-3): GAGVSQSPRYKVTKRGQDVALRCDPISGHVSLYWYRQALGQGPEFLTYFNYEAQQDKSGLPNDRFSAERPEGSISTLTIQRTEQRDSAMYRCASSLPPGTGMYFGPGTRLTVL.

This clonotype was detected ten times or more. The rearrangement uses TRBV7-2 and TRBJ2-5, with D tentatively TRBD2 (6 bases). The CDR3 runs to 16 residues. The V and J ends lost 2 bases and 1 base respectively, with 14 bases between them. CDR1 and CDR2 (germline): SGHTA, FQGNSA. This CDR3 is CASSLNGLRFQETQYF. DNA of the CDR3: TGTGCCAGCAGCTTAAATGGACTACGGTTCCAAGAGACCCAGTACTTC.

This clonotype was picked up a small number of times. The chain uses TRBV5-1 and TRBJ2-7; D unclear. V dropped 5 bases and J dropped 0 bases, with 9 bases sitting between them. The germline CDR1 and CDR2 sequences are SGHRS and YFSETQ. The CDR3 has 13 residues. The CDR3 DNA reads TGCGCCAGCAGGCAAACGAGCTCCTACGAGCAGTACTTC. As protein: CASRQTSSYEQYF.

V usage is TRBV10-3 and J usage is TRBJ2-1; 9 bases are a match to TRBD1. Trimming took 3 bases from V and 5 from J; bases not matched to a gene: 8. CDR1 is ENHRY, CDR2 SYGVKD, per germline. The CDR3 has 16 residues. CDR3 protein: CAISDSGTGSHNEQFF. The CDR3 nucleotides read TGTGCCATCAGTGATTCCGGGACAGGGTCCCACAATGAGCAGTTCTTC.

On this clonotype itself: A junction end diverges from the germline sequence, so it may reflect a read error. The J gene is TRBJ2-2, the V gene TRBV7-2, with TRBD2 identical over 11 bases. The CDR3 has 16 residues. Looked up from germline, CDR1 is SGHTA and CDR2 is FQGNSA. The CDR3 region is CACSLVLAGDSVELFF. CDR3 DNA: TGTGCCTGCAGCTTAGTACTAGCGGGGGACTCCGTGGAGCTGTTTTTT.

This chain links TRBV5-1 with TRBJ1-1, with D possibly being TRBD1 (6 bases). V lost 7 bases and J lost 1, with 14 bases in between. The V gene's germline CDR1 is SGHRS and CDR2 YFSETQ. The CDR3 spans 14 residues. This CDR3 reads CASGRGLGNTEAFF. CDR3 nucleotide sequence: TGCGCCAGCGGGCGGGGGCTCGGGAACACTGAAGCTTTCTTT.

This clonotype has at least ten counts. The chain carries TRBV2 and TRBJ2-1, with 8 positions matching TRBD2. The J segment lost 6 bases and the V segment lost 7 bases, leaving 11 bases of the junction unmatched. CDR1 is SNHLY and CDR2 is FYNNEI in the germline V gene. This CDR3 contains 15 residues. The CDR3 sequence: CASNLLAVRSNEQFF. As DNA, the CDR3 is TGTGCCAGCAATCTACTAGCGGTGCGGTCCAATGAGCAGTTCTTC.

A remark on this clonotype: One end of the junction does not line up with germline, which may come from a read error. The chain employs TRBV2 and TRBJ1-1; 10 bases fit TRBD1. This CDR3 spans 13 amino acids. CDR1 is SNHLY and CDR2 is FYNNEI in the germline V gene. This CDR3 reads CVSSRTGGAEAFF. DNA for the CDR3: TGTGTCAGCAGTCGGACAGGGGGAGCTGAAGCTTTCTTT.

This clonotype has a handful of counts. The CDR3 here is CASSEMGNQPQHF. CDR3 coding DNA: TGTGCCAGCAGTGAGATGGGCAATCAGCCCCAGCATTTT. The rearrangement joins TRBV6-1 to TRBJ1-5; D remains ambiguous. The CDR3 is made up of 13 amino acids. Germline V gene lookup returns CDR1 MNHNS and CDR2 SASEGT. Trimming took off 3 bases at V and 2 bases at J, with 5 bases between the two ends.

This clonotype has a count of ten or more. The chain joins TRBV7-2 to TRBJ2-1; a weak D match, TRBD2 (7 bases). The length of the CDR3 is 16 residues. The V gene's germline CDR1 is SGHTA and CDR2 FQGNSA. With 5 bases removed from V and 6 bases from J, the gap between germline ends came to 20 bases. CDR3 nucleotide sequence: TGTGCCAGCAGCCGAGAGGGGGGGGGACTCTCCAATGAGCAGTTCTTC. Translating gives CASSREGGGLSNEQFF.

The chain has TRBV28 and TRBJ2-1; D gene unclear. The germline CDR1 and CDR2 sequences are MDHEN and SYDVKM. The V end lost 1 base, the J end lost 7 bases, and 5 bases lay between the germline ends. This CDR3 spans 12 amino acids. The chain's CDR3 is CASSLLTNEQFF. CDR3 nucleotides: TGTGCCAGCAGTTTATTGACTAATGAGCAGTTCTTC.

In regard to this clonotype: One base away lies a much larger clone, so this may be a sequencing read error. J is TRBJ2-3 and V is TRBV11-2; possible D gene TRBD2, 6 bases. Trimming stripped 1 base from V and 4 bases from J, with 18 bases between. This CDR3 spans 17 amino acids. CDR1 and CDR2 (germline): SGHAT, FQNNGV. The CDR3, as DNA: TGTGCCAGCAGCTTAGTCTTAGAGGGCCGGAGGGCAGATACGCAGTATTTT. Protein sequence: CASSLVLEGRRADTQYF. The full variable domain, rest sourced from reference TRBV11-2 and TRBJ2-3, is EAGVAQSPRYKIIEKRQSVAFWCNPISGHATLYWYQQILGQGPKLLIQFQNNGVVDDSQLPKDRFSAERLKGVDSTLKIQPAKLEDSAVYLCASSLVLEGRRADTQYFGPGTRLTVL.

This clonotype was recorded a few times. This chain uses TRBV28 with TRBJ2-1; TRBD1 matches 7 bases. The CDR3 sequence is 15 residues long. Trimming cost V 3 bases and J 6 bases; bases outside gene matches: 8. The germline V gene has CDR1 MDHEN and CDR2 SYDVKM. CDR3 protein: CASSFGDRVGNEQFF. The DNA for the CDR3 is TGTGCCAGCAGTTTTGGTGACAGGGTCGGCAATGAGCAGTTCTTC. The full variable domain, in which reference TRBV28 and TRBJ2-1 provide the parts outside the CDR3, is DVKVTQSSRYLVKRTGEKVFLECVQDMDHENMFWYRQDPGLGLRLIYFSYDVKMKEKGDIPEGYSVSREKKERFSLILESASTNQTSMYLCASSFGDRVGNEQFFGPGTRLTVL.

This clonotype appeared many times. The J gene is TRBJ1-1, the V gene TRBV7-8; D remains ambiguous. Germline CDR1 and CDR2: SGHVS and FQNEAQ. The CDR3 contains 13 residues. V gave up 0 bases and J gave up 6 bases, with 8 bases separating them. The CDR3 sequence: CASSLARGSEAFF. The CDR3 nucleotides are TGTGCCAGCAGCTTAGCCCGTGGATCTGAAGCTTTCTTT.

This clonotype was seen a few times. The chain couples TRBV12-3 or TRBV12-4 to TRBJ2-7; the D is unclear. This CDR3 comprises 12 residues. V lost 5 bases, J lost 4 bases, and 9 bases lay in between. The CDR3: CASSHTGYEQYF. CDR3 DNA sequence: TGTGCCAGCAGTCACACTGGGTACGAGCAGTACTTC.

There are many counts of this clonotype. The J gene is TRBJ2-3, the V gene TRBV7-2; possible D gene TRBD2, 5 bases. Germline lookup yields CDR1 SGHTA and CDR2 FQGNSA. The CDR3 is 18 amino acids. V was clipped by 5 bases and J by 0 bases, with 21 bases between them. The CDR3 coding sequence is TGTGCCAGCAGCCTCACCGGACTGTCCTTCTATAGCACAGATACGCAGTATTTT. Amino acid sequence: CASSLTGLSFYSTDTQYF.

This clonotype was seen ten or more times. The chain carries TRBV7-8 and TRBJ1-5; D unclear. The CDR3 is made up of 12 amino acids. Trimming took 5 bases from V and 7 from J, leaving 9 bases between them. The germline gives CDR1 SGHVS, CDR2 FQNEAQ. CDR3 sequence (DNA): TGTGCCAGCAGCCAAGCAGGACAGCCCCAGCATTTT. Translated, it gives CASSQAGQPQHF.

This chain joins TRBV20-1 and TRBJ2-7; 11 nucleotides match TRBD2. V lost 6 bases, J lost 3 bases, and 13 bases stayed unmatched. Germline CDR1 is DFQATT and CDR2 is SNEGSKA (reference sequence). This CDR3 spans 16 amino acids. This CDR3 reads CSAETSGVWDDYEQYF. CDR3 nucleotide sequence: TGCAGTGCGGAGACTAGCGGGGTTTGGGACGACTACGAGCAGTACTTC.

This clonotype showed up just a few times. The chain links TRBV7-9 to TRBJ2-1; D remains unclear. CDR1 is SEHNR and CDR2 is FQNEAQ in the germline V gene (reference sequence). Between the trimmed V and J ends, which lost 1 base and 6 bases, there was a span of 13 bases. The CDR3 runs to 15 residues. The CDR3 DNA sequence: TGTGCCAGCAGCTTAGGGGCTTCTCAAGGCAATGAGCAGTTCTTC. Amino acids: CASSLGASQGNEQFF.

This clonotype was recorded at least ten times. This chain joins TRBV7-2 and TRBJ2-3; 7 bases line up with TRBD2. Germline-derived CDR1 and CDR2 are SGHTA and FQGNSA. The CDR3 contains 14 residues. With 5 bases clipped from V and 8 bases from J, the junction kept 10 bases outside the gene matches. The CDR3 bases are TGTGCCAGCAGCCAAGACCGGGAGGCGGGTACGCAGTATTTT. Translating it yields CASSQDREAGTQYF.

This clonotype appeared many times. V usage is TRBV7-2 and J usage is TRBJ2-7, with D perhaps matching TRBD1 (5 bases). The CDR3 is made up of 15 amino acids. Trimming stripped 3 bases from V and 7 bases from J, with 19 bases between. Germline V CDR1 and CDR2: SGHTA, FQGNSA. The CDR3 here is CASSFVGSPRGEQYF. The CDR3 region has the DNA TGTGCCAGCAGCTTCGTCGGATCCCCAAGGGGTGAGCAGTACTTC.

V usage is TRBV4-2 and J usage is TRBJ1-6; D not resolved. The CDR3 is 15 amino acids. The germline CDR1 and CDR2 sequences are LGHNA and YNFKEQ. Trimming removed 1 base at V and 10 bases at J, with 14 bases between. DNA of the CDR3: TGTGCCAGCAGCCAAGGTAGCACCAAGGGATCACCCCTCCACTTT. It is translated as CASSQGSTKGSPLHF.

This rearrangement joins TRBV30 to TRBJ2-3; D is possibly TRBD2 (7 bases). The CDR3 spans 15 residues. Germline V CDR1 and CDR2: GTSNPN, SVGIG (reference sequence). The V gene lost 3 bases and the J gene lost 4 bases, with 17 bases spanning the gap. CDR3 loop: CAWSLLGGGPDTQYF. The DNA of the CDR3 is TGTGCCTGGAGCCTCCTGGGGGGGGGGCCAGATACGCAGTATTTT.

This clonotype occurred many times. This chain joins TRBV4-1 and TRBJ2-5; D perhaps matches TRBD1 (6 bases). Germline loops: CDR1 MGHRA, CDR2 YSYEKL. The V end was cut by 4 bases, the J end by 1 base, with 13 bases between. The CDR3 contains 15 residues. Written as DNA, the CDR3 is TGCGCCAGCAGCCGACTGACAGGCACCCAAGAGACCCAGTACTTC. This translates into CASSRLTGTQETQYF.

The CDR3 coding sequence is TGTGCTAGTGGTTGGGACCTAAGGCCCCTCCAAGAGACCCAGTACTTC. Protein sequence: CASGWDLRPLQETQYF. The V call is TRBV12-5, the J call TRBJ2-5; D possibly uses TRBD1 or TRBD2 (5 bases each). CDR1 and CDR2 (germline): LGHNT, FRNRAP. With 4 bases removed from V and 1 base from J, the gap between germline ends came to 16 bases. The CDR3 extends over 16 amino acids.

In its sample, this clonotype was seen many times. The chain carries TRBV9 and TRBJ1-6; 7 nucleotides match TRBD1. The trim removed 4 bases at V and 8 bases at J, leaving 9 bases unmatched. Germline lookup yields CDR1 SGDLS and CDR2 YYNGEE. The CDR3 runs 15 residues. The CDR3 DNA reads TGTGCCAGCAGCACCCAACAGGGGATGGATTCACCCCTCCACTTT. Protein product: CASSTQQGMDSPLHF.

This clonotype showed up many times. The V call is TRBV20-1, the J call TRBJ1-1, with TRBD1 matching over 8 bases. CDR1 and CDR2 (germline): DFQATT, SNEGSKA (reference sequence). The CDR3 spans 14 residues. V shed 5 bases, J shed 5 bases, and the junction held 10 bases outside the gene matches. The CDR3 DNA sequence: TGCAGTGCTTCCAACAGGGGGGTGATAACTGAAGCTTTCTTT. Its protein is CSASNRGVITEAFF.